One TCR beta chain is described in this entry. The same CDR3 also results from other DNA sequences found in this sample. This record belongs to a study of control samples from healthy donors and cancer patients. Profiled with immunoSEQ multiplex PCR; TCRdb holds only in-frame clones, not every one. Among almost 85,000 clones, around 80% were seen once, and the ten largest hold under 14%. This CDR3 has 14 amino acids. The V gene's germline CDR1 is MDHEN and CDR2 SYDVKM. V was clipped by 8 bases and J by 1 base, with 14 bases between them. This TCR was recovered from a man between 60 and 75 years old with head and neck cancer. Sequencing was performed on PBMCs. The chain links TRBV28 to TRBJ1-1; possible D gene TRBD1, 6 bases. The chain's CDR3 is CASLSATGNTEAFF. As DNA, the CDR3 is TGTGCCAGCCTCTCCGCGACAGGGAACACTGAAGCTTTCTTT.